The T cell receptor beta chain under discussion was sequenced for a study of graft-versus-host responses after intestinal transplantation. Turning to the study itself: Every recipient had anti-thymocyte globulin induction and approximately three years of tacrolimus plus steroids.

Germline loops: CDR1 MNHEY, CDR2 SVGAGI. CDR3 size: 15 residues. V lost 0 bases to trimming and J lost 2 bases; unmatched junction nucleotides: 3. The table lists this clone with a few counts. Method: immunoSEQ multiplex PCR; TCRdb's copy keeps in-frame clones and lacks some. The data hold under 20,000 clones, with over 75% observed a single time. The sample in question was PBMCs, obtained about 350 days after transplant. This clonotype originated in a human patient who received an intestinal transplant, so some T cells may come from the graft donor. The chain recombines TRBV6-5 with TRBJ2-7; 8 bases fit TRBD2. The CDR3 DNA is TGTGCCAGCAGTTACTCTCCAGCGGGGGCCTACGAGCAGTACTTC. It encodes CASSYSPAGAYEQYF.